This T cell receptor (beta chain) was captured in a study of blood T cell repertoires in COVID-19. Study summary: Both acute and convalescent COVID-19 samples were obtained from the United States, Italy and Spain. T cells, B-cell-depleted T cells, or PBMCs supplied cDNA or gDNA.

Study processing details: Reference gene primer amplification gave nucleated cell count estimates. TCRdb keeps only in-frame clones here, not all; method: immunoSEQ multiplex PCR. V, J and clone size reflect that table, while D and trimming were determined from the DNA. The repertoire includes hundreds of thousands of clones, 80% to 90% of them detected once, and under 0.3% sits in the top ten. The CDR3 has 13 amino acids. Germline loops: CDR1 MNHEY, CDR2 SVGEGT. V dropped 2 bases and J dropped 4 bases, with 8 bases sitting between them. The specimen was peripheral blood. The origin of this receptor is a woman younger than 30 with acute or convalescent COVID-19. The chain couples TRBV6-2 or TRBV6-3 to TRBJ1-2; D remains unclear. Written as DNA, the CDR3 is TGTGCCAGCAGTTACACGTCCAGCTATGGCTACACCTTC. It codes for CASSYTSSYGYTF.